The 26 T cell receptor beta chains given below trace back to one sample, sequenced in a study of cytomegalovirus exposure and HLA in healthy donors. Primers included in the PCR were 60 Vbeta and 13 Jbeta primers. Repertoires were generated with immunoSEQ multiplex PCR, while TCRdb's copy carries only in-frame clones and drops some. The sample yields 100,000 to 150,000 clones, around 72% seen once. The sequenced sample consisted of PBMCs. These receptors were collected from a young man in good health and CMV-seronegative.

This clone was counted only a few times. This chain joins TRBV7-7 and TRBJ2-5, with D possibly TRBD2 on 7 matching bases. CDR1 is SSHAT, CDR2 FNYEAQ, per germline (reference sequence). The CDR3 has 16 residues. Trimming cost V 2 bases and J 2 bases, with 15 bases left between them. Here the CDR3 reads CASSLYLGGGQETQYF. In nucleotides, the CDR3 is TGTGCCAGCAGCTTATATTTAGGGGGGGGGCAAGAGACCCAGTACTTC.

This chain connects TRBV13 to TRBJ1-6; D uncertain. CDR3 length equals 14 residues. From germline, CDR1 is PRHDT and CDR2 FYEKMQ (reference sequence). The ends were cut back, 4 bases at V and 6 bases at J, with 10 bases in the middle. The chain's CDR3 is CASSYTDLNSPLHF. The CDR3 DNA is TGTGCCAGCAGCTACACAGACCTTAATTCACCCCTCCACTTT.

This clone showed up just once. The chain carries TRBV5-4 and TRBJ1-1, with 7 bases lining up with TRBD1. CDR3 length: 15 residues. Trimming took 3 bases from V and 1 from J; bases not matched to a gene: 6. Germline lookup yields CDR1 SGHNT and CDR2 YYREEE (reference sequence). The CDR3 region is CASSSRTGPNTEAFF. The CDR3 coding sequence is TGTGCCAGCAGCTCACGGACAGGCCCGAACACTGAAGCTTTCTTT. Looking up the rest from reference TRBV5-4 and TRBJ1-1 gives the full variable domain: ETGVTQSPTHLIKTRGQQVTLRCSSQSGHNTVSWYQQALGQGPQFIFQYYREEENGRGNFPPRFSGLQFPNYSSELNVNALELDDSALYLCASSSRTGPNTEAFFGQGTRLTVV.

This clone appeared a few times. V gene TRBV5-1 combines with J gene TRBJ2-5; TRBD2 is a possible D gene (5 bases). V was pared by 1 base and J by 2 bases, with 15 bases between. This CDR3 spans 16 amino acids. Germline values: CDR1 SGHRS, CDR2 YFSETQ. The CDR3 DNA reads TGCGCCAGCAGCTTGTGGCCCCTTAGCGTACAAGAGACCCAGTACTTC. It codes for CASSLWPLSVQETQYF.

The chain is built from TRBV21-1 and TRBJ2-2; the table names TRBD2, a call not compared with the DNA. TRBV21-1 is noted as a pseudogene. This CDR3 spans 15 amino acids. CDR3 sequence reads: CASRLAGGRTGELFF. The CDR3 nucleotides read TGTGCCAGCAGACTAGCGGGGGGGCGTACCGGGGAGCTGTTTTTT.

This clone was counted between two and nine times. The chain is built from TRBV7-2 and TRBJ2-4; 7 nucleotides line up with TRBD1. Trimming cost V 7 bases and J 9 bases; bases outside gene matches: 18. Germline V CDR1 and CDR2: SGHTA, FQGNSA. The CDR3 totals 16 residues. In nucleotides, the CDR3 is TGTGCCAGCACCACGGACAGGTCCCTTTCAACAATCATTCAGTACTTC. Protein sequence: CASTTDRSLSTIIQYF.

The chain employs TRBV11-1 and TRBJ2-3, with D hard to call. The CDR3 sequence is 12 residues long. V dropped 4 bases and J dropped 4 bases, with 6 bases sitting between them. Germline CDR1 is SGHAT and CDR2 is FQDESV (reference sequence). CDR3 sequence: CASSSLADTQYF. CDR3 sequence (DNA): TGTGCCAGCAGCTCCCTTGCAGATACGCAGTATTTT.

The gene calls are TRBV5-6 and TRBJ2-2, with a tentative D call TRBD2 (5 bases). CDR1 and CDR2 from the germline V gene are SGHDT and YYEEEE. The CDR3 spans 13 residues. V lost 0 bases and J 5 bases, leaving 5 bases between the germline ends. The CDR3 sequence is CASSLGETGELFF. The CDR3, as DNA: TGTGCCAGCAGCTTGGGGGAGACCGGGGAGCTGTTTTTT.

This clone was counted only a few times. The rearrangement joins TRBV30 to TRBJ2-3; 8 positions agree with TRBD2. CDR3 length: 16 amino acids. V dropped 1 base and J dropped 6; count of bases not matched to a gene: 12. Germline CDR1 reads GTSNPN; CDR2 reads SVGIG (reference sequence). CDR3 residues: CAWSALVAGGSDTQYF. CDR3 DNA sequence: TGTGCCTGGAGTGCCCTCGTGGCGGGGGGATCGGATACGCAGTATTTT.

On this clone itself: Other DNA variants within this sample encode the same CDR3. The V gene is TRBV6-1, the J gene TRBJ1-1, with a weak D call TRBD1 (6 bases). CDR1 is MNHNS, CDR2 SASEGT, per germline. The CDR3 spans 14 residues. The germline V and J ends were trimmed by 2 bases and 3 bases, with 10 bases remaining between them. The CDR3 loop is CASSEQGSDTEAFF. The CDR3 DNA sequence: TGTGCCAGCAGTGAACAGGGGTCGGACACTGAAGCTTTCTTT.

The chain recombines TRBV28 with TRBJ2-1, with D possibly matching TRBD1 (6 bases). CDR3 length: 19 residues. Trimming pared 4 bases from V and 0 bases from J, leaving 22 bases between. The germline V gene encodes CDR1 MDHEN and CDR2 SYDVKM. CDR3: CASSSKHLSYRVSYNEQFF. The CDR3 DNA sequence: TGTGCCAGCAGTTCAAAACACCTGTCTTACAGGGTCTCCTACAATGAGCAGTTCTTC.

V is TRBV7-8 and J is TRBJ1-4, with 8 nucleotides matching TRBD1. From germline, CDR1 is SGHVS and CDR2 FQNEAQ. The junction had 6 bases not matched to a gene; V was cut back by 5 bases and J by 7 bases. This CDR3 region has 14 residues. The CDR3 DNA follows: TGTGCCAGCAGCCCGGGACAGGCTGGTGAAAAACTGTTTTTT. Translated: CASSPGQAGEKLFF.

This clone has a handful of counts. This sequence joins TRBV28 and TRBJ2-1; 8 nucleotides line up with TRBD2. J lost 4 bases, V lost 5 bases, and 10 bases had no gene match. Germline V lookup: CDR1 MDHEN, CDR2 SYDVKM. The CDR3 is 16 amino acids. CDR3 sequence (DNA): TGTGCCAGCAGTCCATCCGGGGGGGAGTGGTACAATGAGCAGTTCTTC. This translates into CASSPSGGEWYNEQFF.

The V call is TRBV5-4, the J call TRBJ2-5; 9 positions agree with TRBD1. V shed 2 bases, J shed 5 bases, and the junction held 4 bases outside the gene matches. The germline V gene has CDR1 SGHNT and CDR2 YYREEE (reference sequence). The CDR3 is 14 amino acids. CDR3 DNA sequence: TGTGCCAGCAGCTTTTGGGACAGGGTTGAGACCCAGTACTTC. Protein: CASSFWDRVETQYF.

V and J are TRBV5-6 and TRBJ2-7, with 8 bases that match TRBD1. The CDR3 is made up of 14 amino acids. J was trimmed by 2 bases and V by 3 bases; bases with no gene match: 4. CDR1 and CDR2 from the germline V gene are SGHDT and YYEEEE. This CDR3 is CASSWGQVTYEQYF. The CDR3 DNA follows: TGTGCCAGCAGCTGGGGACAGGTCACCTACGAGCAGTACTTC. Full variable domain (outside the CDR3, taken from reference TRBV5-6 and TRBJ2-7): DAGVTQSPTHLIKTRGQQVTLRCSPKSGHDTVSWYQQALGQGPQFIFQYYEEEERQRGNFPDRFSGHQFPNYSSELNVNALLLGDSALYLCASSWGQVTYEQYFGPGTRLTVT.

The chain recombines TRBV2 with TRBJ2-3, with D possibly matching TRBD1 (6 bases). V shed 9 bases and J shed 0 bases, with 16 bases lying between them. The CDR3 contains 15 residues. Per the germline V gene, CDR1 is SNHLY and CDR2 is FYNNEI. CDR3 sequence: CASPAKDRSTDTQYF. CDR3 nucleotide sequence: TGTGCCAGTCCCGCGAAGGACAGAAGCACAGATACGCAGTATTTT.

The chain links TRBV25-1 to TRBJ1-3; 7 bases are a match to TRBD1. The germline CDR1 and CDR2 sequences are MGHDK and SYGVNS. V lost 6 bases and J lost 0; bases outside the gene matches: 2. This CDR3 has 14 residues. CDR3: CASSRDSSGNTIYF. In DNA form, the CDR3 reads TGTGCCAGCAGCCGGGACAGCTCTGGAAACACCATATATTTT.

The chain recombines TRBV5-8 with TRBJ1-2; 8 positions agree with TRBD1. Germline V CDR1 and CDR2: SGHTS, YDEGEE. The CDR3 totals 16 residues. The junction had 11 bases not matched to a gene; V was cut back by 4 bases and J by 3 bases. CDR3 sequence reads: CASSPHGAGGYYGYTF. The CDR3 DNA is TGTGCCAGCAGCCCACACGGCGCAGGGGGCTACTATGGCTACACCTTC.

The sample holds a few counts of this clone. CDR3 coding DNA: TGTGCCAGCAGTTACGGGTCAGGTTTAGTGAACACTGAAGCTTTCTTT. Translated: CASSYGSGLVNTEAFF. V and J are TRBV6-5 and TRBJ1-1; no clear D gene. The CDR3 is made up of 16 amino acids. Trimming cost V 2 bases and J 0 bases, with 13 bases left between them. The germline V gene has CDR1 MNHEY and CDR2 SVGAGI.

V gene TRBV28 combines with J gene TRBJ1-3, with a possible D match to TRBD1 (5 bases). Trimming stripped 5 bases from V and 4 bases from J, with 12 bases between. The CDR3 has 14 residues. Germline V gives CDR1 MDHEN, CDR2 SYDVKM. The CDR3 coding sequence is TGTGCCAGCAGTAGCGGGGCCCTCGGAAACACCATATATTTT. This gives the protein CASSSGALGNTIYF.

This clone occurred once. J is TRBJ2-7 and V is TRBV6-5; TRBD2 is a possible D gene (7 bases). There are 15 residues in the CDR3. Trimming removed 2 bases at V and 1 base at J, with 12 bases between. Germline CDR1 and CDR2: MNHEY and SVGAGI. Here the CDR3 DNA reads TGTGCCAGCAGTTACGGGGGGGCGTTATCCTACGAGCAGTACTTC. It specifies CASSYGGALSYEQYF.

The rearrangement links TRBV28 to TRBJ1-2; possible D gene TRBD1, 6 bases. The V end lost 6 bases, the J end lost 3 bases, and 14 bases lay between the germline ends. The length of the CDR3 is 14 residues. Germline lookup yields CDR1 MDHEN and CDR2 SYDVKM. This CDR3 is CASRQSGAYYGYTF. CDR3 DNA: TGTGCCAGCAGGCAGTCAGGGGCATACTATGGCTACACCTTC.

The table lists this clone with a few counts. The chain joins TRBV5-3 to TRBJ2-3; 11 bases match TRBD2. TRBV5-3 falls under the ORF class, with uncertain function. CDR3 size: 16 residues. V gave up 3 bases and J gave up 2 bases; unmatched junction bases: 5. The CDR3 spells CARSSRLAGITDTQYF. CDR3 sequence (DNA): TGTGCCAGAAGCTCCCGACTAGCGGGAATCACAGATACGCAGTATTTT.

V usage is TRBV14 and J usage is TRBJ2-5, with no clear D. CDR3 length: 12 amino acids. In germline, CDR1 is SGHDN, CDR2 FVKESK. V was clipped by 3 bases and J by 2 bases, with 4 bases between them. The CDR3 DNA is TGTGCCAGCAGCCACAAACAAGAGACCCAGTACTTC. As protein: CASSHKQETQYF.

The CDR3 DNA reads TGCGCCAGCAGTGTAGCGGGGGGGCCTACCGGGGAGCTGTTTTTT. Protein: CASSVAGGPTGELFF. The rearrangement links TRBV10-2 to TRBJ2-2; 11 bases line up with TRBD2. The CDR3 is made up of 15 amino acids. With V trimmed by 4 bases and J by 5 bases, 3 bases remained unmatched. Germline CDR1 reads WSHSY; CDR2 reads SAAADI.

The rearrangement joins TRBV19 to TRBJ1-5, with 7 bases matching TRBD1. Germline V lookup: CDR1 LNHDA, CDR2 SQIVND (reference sequence). After removal of 5 bases from V and 7 bases from J, the junction contained 5 bases not matched to a gene. The CDR3 is made up of 13 amino acids. CDR3: CASSPQGRQPQHF. The CDR3 DNA is TGTGCCAGTAGTCCACAGGGGAGACAGCCCCAGCATTTT.